A single sample is the source of the 23 T cell receptor beta chains below, sequenced in a study of T-cell memory formation after mild COVID-19. TCRdb recomputed calls from the 5' RACE reads with MiXCR, one row per CDR3 protein. The data contain about 430,000 distinct CDR3 sequences, more than 15% of them seen just once; the ten biggest clones take up approximately 21%. The specimen sequenced was PBMCs or a T cell subset sorted from them (not recorded which). The source of these receptors is a man aged 18 to 30 who had mild COVID-19 (a few samples of this study predate the infection). Cell type and time point are not known.

The rearrangement uses TRBV6-6 and TRBJ1-2, with a possible D match to TRBD1 (6 bases). The germline CDR1 and CDR2 sequences are MNHNY and SVGAGI (reference sequence). Trimming stripped 6 bases from V and 8 bases from J, with 10 bases between. The CDR3 loop spans 11 amino acids. The CDR3 nucleotides are TGTGCCAGCAGCCCCCAGGGGGGCTACACCTTC. This codes for CASSPQGGYTF.

As DNA, the CDR3 is TGTGCCAGCAACAAAGGCTTCTCCCGTCCCCCCGAGCAGTACTTC. It is translated as CASNKGFSRPPEQYF. The J gene is TRBJ2-7, the V gene TRBV7-2, with D uncertain. This CDR3 has 15 residues. Germline V gene lookup returns CDR1 SGHTA and CDR2 FQGNSA. Trimming removed 7 bases at V and 6 bases at J, with 22 bases between.

This clonotype was found a few times. The chain recombines TRBV3-1 with TRBJ2-2; D might be TRBD2 (6 bases). V lost 4 bases and J 7 bases, leaving 7 bases between the germline ends. Germline V gene data show CDR1 as LGHDT and CDR2 as YNNKEL (reference sequence). The CDR3 covers 12 residues. The chain's CDR3 is CASSPRDGELFF. The CDR3 DNA reads as TGTGCCAGCAGCCCGCGGGACGGGGAGCTGTTTTTT. Full variable domain (outside the CDR3, taken from reference TRBV3-1 and TRBJ2-2): DTAVSQTPKYLVTQMGNDKSIKCEQNLGHDTMYWYKQDSKKFLKIMFSYNNKELIINETVPNRFSPKSPDKAHLNLHINSLELGDSAVYFCASSPRDGELFFGEGSRLTVL.

There are many counts of this clonotype. The chain employs TRBV7-2 and TRBJ1-5, with a weak D call TRBD1 (6 bases). The CDR3 has 15 amino acids. The ends were cut back, 3 bases at V and 6 bases at J, with 15 bases in the middle. The germline CDR1 and CDR2 sequences are SGHTA and FQGNSA. Written as DNA, the CDR3 is TGTGCCAGCAGCTTGGTAGGGGGGGGGAGTCAGCCCCAGCATTTT. Translating it yields CASSLVGGGSQPQHF.

This clonotype was seen a handful of times. The rearrangement uses TRBV5-1 and TRBJ1-5, with D possibly TRBD1 on 6 matching bases. The germline gives CDR1 SGHRS, CDR2 YFSETQ. Trimming left V 2 bases short and J 8 bases short, with 11 bases between. This CDR3 spans 13 amino acids. The CDR3 nucleotides read TGCGCCAGCAGCTTAGGGGGGATGGAGCCCCAGCATTTT. Amino acids: CASSLGGMEPQHF.

The rearrangement joins TRBV20-1 to TRBJ2-1; a possible D gene is TRBD2 (5 bases). The CDR3 consists of 16 residues. Germline assignment: CDR1 DFQATT and CDR2 SNEGSKA (reference sequence). Between the trimmed V and J ends, which lost 0 bases and 6 bases, there was a span of 18 bases. The CDR3 protein is CSARDLAGHDSNEQFF. CDR3 bases: TGCAGTGCTAGAGATCTCGCGGGCCATGATAGCAATGAGCAGTTCTTC.

This clonotype was picked up a small number of times. This chain links TRBV19 with TRBJ2-3; 7 bases fit TRBD2. The V gene end was trimmed by 2 bases and the J gene end by 8 bases; junction bases not matched to a gene: 13. CDR1 and CDR2 (germline): LNHDA, SQIVND (reference sequence). CDR3 size: 16 residues. This CDR3 is CASSIQRRLAGATQYF. CDR3 nucleotide sequence: TGTGCCAGTAGTATACAGCGGCGACTAGCAGGCGCTACGCAGTATTTT.

This chain joins TRBV7-9 and TRBJ1-1; TRBD1 might be the D (5 bases). Germline CDR1 SEHNR, CDR2 FQNEAQ (reference sequence). Deletions cut 4 bases from V and 1 base from J, with 10 bases between. The CDR3 loop spans 14 amino acids. CDR3 residues: CASSSMGQNTEAFF. CDR3 in DNA: TGTGCCAGCAGCTCCATGGGGCAGAACACTGAAGCTTTCTTT.

The rearrangement joins TRBV20-1 to TRBJ2-7; 8 nucleotides align to TRBD2. Germline loops: CDR1 DFQATT, CDR2 SNEGSKA (reference sequence). With V trimmed by 6 bases and J by 0 bases, 7 bases remained unmatched. The CDR3 extends over 14 amino acids. CDR3 sequence reads: CSAGGGRSSYEQYV. CDR3 in DNA: TGCAGTGCCGGCGGGGGGAGGAGCTCCTACGAGCAGTACGTC.

The table lists this clonotype with many counts. The CDR3 nucleotides read TGCGCCAGCAGCCAAAGATGGGGGGCCACATACGAGCAGTACTTC. Its translation is CASSQRWGATYEQYF. The V call is TRBV4-3, the J call TRBJ2-7; D could derive from TRBD1 or TRBD2 (6 bases each). Germline CDR1 reads LGHNA; CDR2 reads YSLEER. V lost 2 bases to trimming and J lost 4 bases, with 15 bases between them. There are 15 residues in the CDR3.

In its sample, this clonotype was seen many times. This CDR3 reads CASSLTFAGANVLTF. The CDR3 DNA follows: TGTGCCAGCAGCTTAACTTTCGCTGGGGCCAACGTCCTGACTTTC. V and J are TRBV7-3 and TRBJ2-6; no clear D gene. Germline CDR1 is SGHTA and CDR2 is FQGTGA. Trimming cost V 0 bases and J 2 bases, with 5 bases left between them. The CDR3 extends over 15 amino acids.

This clonotype was seen a handful of times. The rearrangement uses TRBV6-2 or TRBV6-3 and TRBJ1-2, with 8 bases identical to TRBD1. V shed 6 bases, J shed 5 bases, and the junction held 8 bases outside the gene matches. From germline, CDR1 is MNHEY and CDR2 SVGEGT. The CDR3 is 14 residues long. CDR3 amino acids: CASRPQGARYGYTF. DNA for the CDR3: TGTGCCAGCAGGCCGCAGGGGGCGCGGTATGGCTACACCTTC.

The rearrangement joins TRBV28 to TRBJ2-7, with D perhaps assigned TRBD1 or TRBD2 (5 bases each). The CDR3 contains 17 residues. CDR1 is MDHEN and CDR2 is SYDVKM in the germline V gene. The germline V and J ends were trimmed by 5 bases and 3 bases, with 23 bases remaining between them. CDR3 protein: CASSPRDRTTRIYEQYV. In DNA, the CDR3 is TGTGCCAGCAGTCCGAGGGATAGGACAACAAGGATCTACGAGCAGTACGTC.

The chain recombines TRBV9 with TRBJ2-1; 7 positions agree with TRBD2. Losses at the gene ends were 0 bases for V and 4 bases for J; bases not matched to a gene: 7. The CDR3 contains 16 residues. Germline V lookup: CDR1 SGDLS, CDR2 YYNGEE. CDR3 sequence reads: CASSVVGRGSYNEQFF. The CDR3 coding sequence is TGTGCCAGCAGCGTAGTGGGGAGGGGAAGTTACAATGAGCAGTTCTTC.

V is TRBV4-2 and J is TRBJ2-7, with 7 bases matching TRBD2. Trimming took 4 bases from V and 3 from J; bases not matched to a gene: 9. The CDR3 covers 15 residues. CDR1 and CDR2 (germline): LGHNA, YNFKEQ. CDR3 in DNA: TGTGCCAGCAGCCCCGAGGGGTGGGGGGGCTACGAGCAGTACTTC. Protein sequence: CASSPEGWGGYEQYF.

This clonotype appeared a few times. The rearrangement joins TRBV5-1 to TRBJ1-4, with D unresolved. Trimming removed 5 bases at V and 0 bases at J, with 14 bases between. Germline assignment: CDR1 SGHRS and CDR2 YFSETQ. The CDR3 is 16 amino acids. DNA of the CDR3: TGCGCCAGCAGTACCGGTACCGCATCAACTAATGAAAAACTGTTTTTT. It yields the protein CASSTGTASTNEKLFF.

This clonotype was seen a handful of times. The chain carries TRBV20-1 and TRBJ1-1; D is unresolved. There are 12 residues in the CDR3. Germline V gives CDR1 DFQATT, CDR2 SNEGSKA (reference sequence). Trimming stripped 3 bases from V and 7 bases from J, with 12 bases between. The CDR3 spells CSASVPRDEAFF. The CDR3 DNA follows: TGCAGTGCTAGCGTCCCCAGAGATGAAGCTTTCTTT.

This clonotype was observed a handful of times. This chain links TRBV10-3 with TRBJ2-1, with 10 bases identical to TRBD2. Looked up from germline, CDR1 is ENHRY and CDR2 is SYGVKD. The V and J ends lost 5 bases and 7 bases, in that order; junction bases with no gene match: 8. CDR3 length equals 15 residues. The DNA for the CDR3 is TGTGCCATCAGTTACAGCGGGGGGGATCTTAATGAGCAGTTCTTC. Translation gives CAISYSGGDLNEQFF.

This clonotype was counted a few times. The CDR3 loop is CASSQPPGLSGNTIYF. CDR3 DNA: TGTGCCAGCAGTCAACCACCGGGGCTCTCTGGAAACACCATATATTTT. V gene TRBV6-5 combines with J gene TRBJ1-3, with D maybe TRBD1 (5 bases). The CDR3 loop spans 16 amino acids. Trimming removed 5 bases at V and 0 bases at J, with 14 bases between. Germline V gene sequence: CDR1 MNHEY, CDR2 SVGAGI.

This clonotype was seen ten or more times. The chain joins TRBV6-5 to TRBJ1-1; 7 bases align to TRBD1. CDR3 length: 14 amino acids. Unmatched junction bases numbered 8, after V lost 6 bases and J lost 4 bases. Per the germline V gene, CDR1 is MNHEY and CDR2 is SVGAGI. The CDR3 coding sequence is TGTGCCAGCAGATTACAGGGGATGGGCACTGAAGCTTTCTTT. It encodes CASRLQGMGTEAFF.

This clonotype showed up just a few times. V is TRBV27 and J is TRBJ2-6; D is possibly TRBD1 or TRBD2 (5 bases each). Trimming took 3 bases from V and 0 from J, leaving 12 bases between them. The CDR3 consists of 17 residues. CDR1 is MNHEY and CDR2 is SMNVEV in the germline V gene (reference sequence). CDR3 in amino acids: CASSLRQGPSGANVLTF. The CDR3 region has the DNA TGTGCCAGCAGTTTGAGGCAGGGACCCTCTGGGGCCAACGTCCTGACTTTC. The full variable domain, rest sourced from reference TRBV27 and TRBJ2-6, is EAQVTQNPRYLITVTGKKLTVTCSQNMNHEYMSWYRQDPGLGLRQIYYSMNVEVTDKGDVPEGYKVSRKEKRNFPLILESPSPNQTSLYFCASSLRQGPSGANVLTFGAGSRLTVL.

The chain recombines TRBV10-3 with TRBJ1-1; D gene ambiguous. Germline CDR1 and CDR2: ENHRY and SYGVKD. The V end was cut by 10 bases, the J end by 2 bases, with 11 bases between. The CDR3 sequence is 12 residues long. In DNA, the CDR3 is TGTGCCACCACCGCAAGAAACACTGAAGCTTTCTTT. Translation gives CATTARNTEAFF.

This clonotype was recorded a few times. V gene TRBV10-3 combines with J gene TRBJ2-7, with TRBD1 identical over 7 bases. V lost 4 bases, J lost 3 bases, and 6 bases stayed unmatched. CDR3 length: 14 amino acids. The V gene's germline CDR1 is ENHRY and CDR2 SYGVKD. CDR3 nucleotide sequence: TGTGCCATCAGTGGTCGGGACAGAGTCTACGAGCAGTACTTC. Its translation is CAISGRDRVYEQYF.